A selection of T cell receptor beta chains follows, all from one sample in a study of CD8 T cells in Susac syndrome. In TCRdb, the immunoSEQ multiplex PCR reads were re-called with MiXCR into one record per CDR3 protein. The repertoire consists of over 100,000 distinct CDR3 sequences, with 96% occurring once and the leading ten covering less than 0.15%. The specimen sequenced was CD4+ T cells from PBMCs. The receptors were sampled from a human donor with Susac syndrome. The CDR3 runs from the conserved cysteine through the conserved F or W.

TRBV3-1,16,CASSQGDRGFNQPQHF
TRBV4-2,16,CASSQLLPEGDNEQFF
TRBV11-2,18,CASSPGGPASGLYNEQFF
TRBV20-1,13,CSAGQGAGEKLFF
TRBV24-1,15,CATSEPTGGTGELFF
TRBV12-3/TRBV12-4,13,CASNGTPKETQYF
TRBV28,11,CAFGGLNIQYF
TRBV11-3,13,CASSQEDGGELFF
TRBV27,13,CASRMGLRYEQYF
TRBV30,11,CAWSVALEQYF
TRBV6-5,13,CASSAPKNTEAFF
TRBV9,13,CASSVIEEGTQYF
TRBV5-6,14,CASSKTVGQETQYF
TRBV5-5,13,CASSLGTPYGYTF
TRBV20-1,11,CSARYGSEQYF
TRBV12-3/TRBV12-4,13,CASSDRGWTEAFF
TRBV24-1,15,CATSTLDRVQETQYF
TRBV20-1,14,CSANLRRGGGTQYF
TRBV2,15,CASSPTGGSGNTIYF
TRBV7-9,14,CASSLAGSFEKLFF
TRBV25-1,15,CASSDIRSSYNEQFF
TRBV9,12,CASSEEPYGYTF
TRBV29-1,15,CSVGRQGNMNTEAFF
TRBV18,16,CASSQNGPASSTEAFF
TRBV6-1,18,CASSDFRDRGLGNQPQHF
TRBV20-1,12,CSARIINNEQFF
TRBV29-1,11,CSVHGGFEAFF
TRBV28,14,CASSQSSPRETQYF
TRBV23-1,14,CASSQRGLDYGYTF
TRBV2,12,CASSESVNEQFF
TRBV20-1,14,CSARNGGRTNEQFF
TRBV5-1,13,CASSFGTADEQYF
TRBV20-1,13,CSASLAGAGEQYF
TRBV19,15,CATGTRQVQYQPQHF
TRBV20-1,13,CSAPWTGVPEAFF
TRBV10-3,16,CAISEHAGTGSYEQYF
TRBV20-1,15,CSARDLSGLTDTQYF
TRBV19,13,CASKGPFPAEAFF
TRBV7-9,16,CASSSFGTSTYNEQFF
TRBV20-1,16,CSARAAMGGRGNGYTF
TRBV3-1,16,CASSHWGTSDFNEQFF
TRBV7-7,13,CASSTQARGTQYF
TRBV2,13,CASRTSGAYEQYF
TRBV2,14,CASSAGTLAYEQYF
TRBV27,15,CASSRLAGGPNEQFF
TRBV5-5,14,CASTFVAGGNEQFF
TRBV21-1,15,CASSDRRTLAAEQYF
TRBV29-1,11,CSVLRATEAFF
TRBV15,14,CATSIGGSHGEQFF
TRBV20-1,15,CSAVPLAGGVHEQFF
TRBV5-1,14,CASSEGRPGGGYTF
TRBV7-2,14,CASSLYGTEETQYF
TRBV7-9,13,CASSTSGSYGYTF